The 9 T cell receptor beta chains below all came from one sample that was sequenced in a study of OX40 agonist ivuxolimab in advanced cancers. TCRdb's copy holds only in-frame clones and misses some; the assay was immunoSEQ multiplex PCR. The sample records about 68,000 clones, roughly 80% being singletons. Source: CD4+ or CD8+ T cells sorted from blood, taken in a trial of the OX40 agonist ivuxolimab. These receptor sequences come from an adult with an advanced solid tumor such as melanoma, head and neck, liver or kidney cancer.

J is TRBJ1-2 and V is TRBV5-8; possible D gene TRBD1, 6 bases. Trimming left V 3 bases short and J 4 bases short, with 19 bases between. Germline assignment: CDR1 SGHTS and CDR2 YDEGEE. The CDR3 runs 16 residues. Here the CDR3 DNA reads TGTGCCAGCAGCTGGACGGGTGCAGGGGCTCCCTATGGCTACACCTTC. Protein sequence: CASSWTGAGAPYGYTF.

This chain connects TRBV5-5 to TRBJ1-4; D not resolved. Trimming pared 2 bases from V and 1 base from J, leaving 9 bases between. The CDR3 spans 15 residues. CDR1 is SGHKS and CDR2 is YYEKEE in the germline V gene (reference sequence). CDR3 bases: TGTGCCAGCAGCTTCGAAAGGAGAACTAATGAAAAACTGTTTTTT. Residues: CASSFERRTNEKLFF.

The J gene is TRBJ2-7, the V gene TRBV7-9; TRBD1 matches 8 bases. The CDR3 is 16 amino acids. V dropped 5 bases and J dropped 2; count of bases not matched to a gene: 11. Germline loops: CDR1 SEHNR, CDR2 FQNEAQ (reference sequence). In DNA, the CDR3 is TGTGCCAGCAGCCCGTTAGGGACAGGCATTACCTACGAGCAGTACTTC. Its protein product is CASSPLGTGITYEQYF.

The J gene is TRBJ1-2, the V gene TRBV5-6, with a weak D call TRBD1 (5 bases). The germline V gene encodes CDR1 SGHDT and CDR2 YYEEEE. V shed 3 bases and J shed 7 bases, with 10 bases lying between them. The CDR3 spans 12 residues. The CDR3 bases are TGTGCCAGCAGCTCCAGGGAAAGTGGCTACACCTTC. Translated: CASSSRESGYTF.

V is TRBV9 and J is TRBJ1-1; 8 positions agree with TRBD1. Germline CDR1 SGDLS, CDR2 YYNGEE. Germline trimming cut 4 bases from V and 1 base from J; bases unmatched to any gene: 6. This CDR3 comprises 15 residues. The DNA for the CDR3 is TGTGCCAGCAGCTCCAGGGGGCTTGGGAACACTGAAGCTTTCTTT. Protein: CASSSRGLGNTEAFF.

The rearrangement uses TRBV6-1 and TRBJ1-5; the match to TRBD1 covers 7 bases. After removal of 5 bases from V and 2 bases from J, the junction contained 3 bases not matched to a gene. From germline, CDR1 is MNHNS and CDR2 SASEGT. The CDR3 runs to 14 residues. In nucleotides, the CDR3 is TGTGCCAGCAGTTCCACAGGGGGCAATCAGCCCCAGCATTTT. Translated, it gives CASSSTGGNQPQHF.

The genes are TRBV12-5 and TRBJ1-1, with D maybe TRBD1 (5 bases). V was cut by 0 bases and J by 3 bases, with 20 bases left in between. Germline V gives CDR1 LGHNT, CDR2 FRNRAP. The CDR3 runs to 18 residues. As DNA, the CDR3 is TGTGCTAGTGGTTTGGTACCTATAGACCACCTGGGGGACACTGAAGCTTTCTTT. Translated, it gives CASGLVPIDHLGDTEAFF.

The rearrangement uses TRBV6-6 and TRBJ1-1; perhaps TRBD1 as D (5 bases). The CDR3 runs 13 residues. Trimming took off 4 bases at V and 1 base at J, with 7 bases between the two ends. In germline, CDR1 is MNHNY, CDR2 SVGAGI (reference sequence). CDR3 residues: CASSLGRNTEAFF. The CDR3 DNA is TGTGCCAGCAGTTTGGGACGGAACACTGAAGCTTTCTTT.

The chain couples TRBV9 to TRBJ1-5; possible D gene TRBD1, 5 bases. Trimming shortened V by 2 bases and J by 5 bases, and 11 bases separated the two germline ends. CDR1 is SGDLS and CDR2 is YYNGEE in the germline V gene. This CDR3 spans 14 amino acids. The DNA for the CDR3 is TGTGCCAGCAGCGTCGGGACCGTGGATCAGCCCCAGCATTTT. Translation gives CASSVGTVDQPQHF.